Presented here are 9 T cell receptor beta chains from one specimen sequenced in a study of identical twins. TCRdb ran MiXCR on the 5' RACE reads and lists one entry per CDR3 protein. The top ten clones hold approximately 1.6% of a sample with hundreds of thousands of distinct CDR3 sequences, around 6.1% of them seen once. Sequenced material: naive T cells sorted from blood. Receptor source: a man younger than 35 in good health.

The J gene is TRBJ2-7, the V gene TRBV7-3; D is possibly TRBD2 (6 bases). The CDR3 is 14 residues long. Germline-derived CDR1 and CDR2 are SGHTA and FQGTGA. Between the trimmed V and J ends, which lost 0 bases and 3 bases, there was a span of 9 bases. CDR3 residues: CASSLTGGNYEQYF. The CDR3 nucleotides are TGTGCCAGCAGCTTAACTGGGGGGAACTACGAGCAGTACTTC.

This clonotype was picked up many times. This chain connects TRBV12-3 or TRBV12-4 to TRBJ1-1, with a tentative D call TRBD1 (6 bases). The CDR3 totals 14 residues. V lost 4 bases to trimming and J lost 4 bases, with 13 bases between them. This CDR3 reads CASSYRVWGTEAFF. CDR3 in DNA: TGTGCCAGCAGTTACAGGGTTTGGGGCACTGAAGCTTTCTTT.

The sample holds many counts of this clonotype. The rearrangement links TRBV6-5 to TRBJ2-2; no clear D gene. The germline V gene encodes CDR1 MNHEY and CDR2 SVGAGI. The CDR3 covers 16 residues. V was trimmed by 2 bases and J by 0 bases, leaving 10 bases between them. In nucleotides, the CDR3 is TGTGCCAGCAGTTACCCGGCAGGTGCGAACACCGGGGAGCTGTTTTTT. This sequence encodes CASSYPAGANTGELFF.

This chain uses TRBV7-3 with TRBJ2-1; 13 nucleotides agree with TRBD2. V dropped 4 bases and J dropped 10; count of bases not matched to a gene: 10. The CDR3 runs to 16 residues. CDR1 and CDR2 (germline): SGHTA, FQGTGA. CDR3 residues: CASSSGLAGRLAEQFF. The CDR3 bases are TGTGCCAGCAGCTCGGGACTAGCGGGGCGCTTGGCCGAGCAGTTCTTC.

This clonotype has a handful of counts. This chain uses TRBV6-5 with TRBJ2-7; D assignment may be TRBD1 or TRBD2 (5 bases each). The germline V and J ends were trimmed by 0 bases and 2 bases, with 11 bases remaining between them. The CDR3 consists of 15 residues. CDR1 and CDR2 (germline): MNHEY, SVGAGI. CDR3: CASSYSMGRTYEQYF. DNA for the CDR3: TGTGCCAGCAGTTACTCGATGGGACGCACCTACGAGCAGTACTTC.

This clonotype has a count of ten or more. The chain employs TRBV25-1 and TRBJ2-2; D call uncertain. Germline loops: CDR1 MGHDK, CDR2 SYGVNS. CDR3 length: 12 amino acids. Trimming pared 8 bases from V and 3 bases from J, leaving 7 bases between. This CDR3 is CASRLYTGELFF. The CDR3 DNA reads TGTGCCAGCCGACTGTACACCGGGGAGCTGTTTTTT.

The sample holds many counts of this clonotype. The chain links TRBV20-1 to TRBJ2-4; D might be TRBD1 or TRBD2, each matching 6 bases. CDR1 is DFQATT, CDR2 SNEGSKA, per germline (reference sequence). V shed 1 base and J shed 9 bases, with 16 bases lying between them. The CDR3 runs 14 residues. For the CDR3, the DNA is TGCAGTGCTAGAGTTGGGGGGCTTGAGGCCATTCAGTACTTC. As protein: CSARVGGLEAIQYF.

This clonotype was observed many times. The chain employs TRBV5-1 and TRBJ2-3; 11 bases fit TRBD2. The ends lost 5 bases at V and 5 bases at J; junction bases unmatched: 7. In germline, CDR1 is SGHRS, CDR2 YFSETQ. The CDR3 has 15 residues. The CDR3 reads CASRAPGLAEDTQYF. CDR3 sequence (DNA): TGCGCCAGCAGGGCCCCGGGACTAGCGGAAGATACGCAGTATTTT.

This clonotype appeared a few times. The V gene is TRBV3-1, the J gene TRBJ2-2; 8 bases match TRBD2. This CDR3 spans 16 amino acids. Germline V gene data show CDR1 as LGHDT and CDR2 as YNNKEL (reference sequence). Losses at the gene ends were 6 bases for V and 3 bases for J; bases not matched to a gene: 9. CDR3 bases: TGTGCCAGCAGTCTTATAGCGGGACGGCACACCGGGGAGCTGTTTTTT. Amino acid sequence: CASSLIAGRHTGELFF.